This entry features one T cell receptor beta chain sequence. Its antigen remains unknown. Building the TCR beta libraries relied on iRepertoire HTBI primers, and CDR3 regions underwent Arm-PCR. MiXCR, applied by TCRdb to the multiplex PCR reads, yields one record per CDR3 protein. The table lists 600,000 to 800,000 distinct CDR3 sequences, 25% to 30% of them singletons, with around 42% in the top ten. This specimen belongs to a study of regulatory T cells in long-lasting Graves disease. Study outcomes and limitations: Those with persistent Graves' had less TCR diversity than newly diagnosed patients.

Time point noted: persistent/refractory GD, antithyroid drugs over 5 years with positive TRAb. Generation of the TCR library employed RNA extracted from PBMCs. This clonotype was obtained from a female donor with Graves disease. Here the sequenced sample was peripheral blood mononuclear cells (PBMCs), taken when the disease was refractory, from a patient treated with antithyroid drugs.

The CDR3 region is CSGGNRLKETQYF. The CDR3 DNA sequence: TGCAGTGGCGGGAACAGGCTGAAAGAGACCCAGTACTTC. This chain joins TRBV29-1 and TRBJ2-5; the D gene is possibly TRBD2 (6 bases). This CDR3 comprises 13 residues. Germline V lookup: CDR1 SQVTM, CDR2 ANQGSEA.